This TCR beta chain was identified during a study of CD8+ T cells in alopecia areata (dated by TCRdb to 2016 to 2018). Notes on the research overall: The treated patients took part in an open-label pilot trial in which moderate-to-severe alopecia areata was treated with oral tofacitinib at 5 to 10 mg twice daily. Tofacitinib was administered for 6 to 18 months, and 6 months of follow-up off drug were then conducted to assess delayed response and recurrence. In both human patients and the C3H/HeJ mouse model, the study applied high-throughput TCRbeta sequencing to look at T cell clonal expansion in alopecia areata. In humans, TCRbeta sequencing was performed on scalp tissue and on sorted CD4+ and CD8+ peripheral blood T cells from healthy controls and from patients with patchy or totalis/universalis alopecia areata. Biopsies were taken from tofacitinib-treated patients at baseline and again at 4 and 24 weeks into treatment, and several of those patients also had a later scalp biopsy. Scalp clonality was compared across normal scalp (n=4), patchy alopecia areata scalp (n=8), and alopecia totalis/universalis scalp (n=8). RNA was extracted with the PAXgene miRNA kit for fixed scalp, the miRNeasy kit for PBMCs, and the RNeasy kit for mouse skin. immunoSEQ multiplex PCR using 35 Vbeta forward primers and 13 Jbeta reverse primers was used to amplify TCRbeta CDR3 regions.

The paper's findings and limits, for the study overall: Shared TCR sequences between patients were less evident than in mice, which may be partly attributable to HLA diversity in the patient population. Unlike mouse skin, which is dominated by gammadelta T cells, normal human skin has resident alphabeta T cells that are also sequenced, and this complicates analysis of the scalp TCR repertoire. Compared with normal scalp, lesional scalp had higher clonality and more expanded CD8+ clones, particularly in alopecia totalis/universalis, a pattern that suggests antigenic drive.

V loses 5 bases of germline sequence and J loses 2 bases, and the interval between the two ends is 10 bases. CDR1 and CDR2, looked up from the germline V gene, are SGHTA and FQGTGA. Reading from cysteine to phenylalanine, the CDR3 counts 13 amino acids. The DNA shown is the 39-base CDR3, in frame from base 1. Lesional scalp punch biopsies and peripheral blood were obtained from alopecia areata patients. Human scalp biopsies were fixed immediately in PAXgene tissue containers. Note on this clone: What this receptor recognizes is not known. Base quality data are lacking; no much larger clone is found one base away.

The library was prepared using the immunoSEQ multiplex PCR assay. RNA was extracted from all samples and reverse transcribed into cDNA, which served as template for TCR sequencing. First-strand cDNA was synthesized with SuperScript III using a 2:1 mix of oligo-dT and random hexamers. A synthetic immune receptor repertoire was used to measure amplification bias, and any remaining bias was corrected computationally. The original methods were these. After raw reads were preprocessed to remove errors, the CDR3 was defined following IMGT conventions as running from the conserved cysteine to phenylalanine. To get clonality, Shannon entropy was normalized by log2 of the number of productive unique TCRs and the result was subtracted from 1. CD4 or CD8 identity of scalp clones was inferred by cross-referencing scalp TCRbeta sequences with sorted blood CD4 and CD8 repertoires. In TCRdb, the immuneACCESS table is reduced to in-frame sequences with V and J assigned. These tables do not hold every clone; where another copy was compared, an unresolved V gene accounts for under half, and the others remain unexplained. The V and J calls and clone size come from that table; D and trimming were worked out from the DNA. Recorded for this sample are roughly 12,000 clones; around 60% of them occurred a single time. Around a fifth of the sample goes to the ten largest clones.

This receptor was obtained from a human donor with alopecia areata. The material sequenced was skin. This sequence uses TRBV7-3 and TRBJ2-7; TRBD2 could be the D gene, as 6 bases match. The nucleotide sequence reads TGTGCCAGCAGCCCCGGGGGTCCCTACGAGCAGTACTTC. Translated, this gives CASSPGGPYEQYF.